The 30 T cell receptor beta chains below come from one sample, sequenced in a study of blood T cell repertoires in COVID-19. The method was immunoSEQ multiplex PCR; TCRdb's version includes in-frame clones alone and lacks a portion of them. The profile shows tens of thousands of clones, nearly 95% of them singletons. Material for sequencing was peripheral blood. These receptors were taken from a man aged 50-59 years with active COVID-19.

The chain combines TRBV7-8 with TRBJ1-3, with D possibly matching TRBD1 (6 bases). This CDR3 contains 13 residues. Per the germline V gene, CDR1 is SGHVS and CDR2 is FQNEAQ. Trimming pared 8 bases from V and 4 bases from J, leaving 12 bases between. The DNA for the CDR3 is TGTGCCAGCGGCACAGGGAAAGGAAACACCATATATTTT. This encodes CASGTGKGNTIYF.

The chain links TRBV10-3 to TRBJ1-5; D remains unclear. Between the trimmed V and J ends, which lost 3 bases and 1 base, there was a span of 7 bases. This CDR3 has 14 residues. Germline CDR1 and CDR2: ENHRY and SYGVKD. CDR3 sequence reads: CAISDVQSNQPQHF. In nucleotides, the CDR3 is TGTGCCATCAGTGATGTACAGAGCAATCAGCCCCAGCATTTT.

The chain links TRBV19 to TRBJ1-5, with 11 nucleotides matching TRBD1. The CDR3 is 18 residues long. The junction had 10 bases not matched to a gene; V was cut back by 1 base and J by 5 bases. The germline gives CDR1 LNHDA, CDR2 SQIVND (reference sequence). The DNA of the CDR3 is TGTGCCAGTAGTATAGTAAGGGGGGACAGGGGGGGCGATCAGCCCCAGCATTTT. Amino acid sequence: CASSIVRGDRGGDQPQHF.

The chain has TRBV4-3 and TRBJ1-6; D remains ambiguous. This CDR3 comprises 14 residues. The germline V and J ends were trimmed by 3 bases and 8 bases, with 11 bases remaining between them. The germline V gene has CDR1 LGHNA and CDR2 YSLEER. The CDR3 DNA sequence: TGCGCCAGCAGCCAGTCTCAGAGGTATTCACCCCTCCACTTT. Translation gives CASSQSQRYSPLHF.

The CDR3 coding sequence is TGCGCCAGCAGCCCGGACAATAAAGAGACCCAGTACTTC. As protein: CASSPDNKETQYF. This chain links TRBV5-1 with TRBJ2-5, with a possible D match to TRBD1 (5 bases). Trimming shortened V by 4 bases and J by 3 bases, and 10 bases separated the two germline ends. CDR3 size: 13 residues. CDR1 and CDR2 from the germline V gene are SGHRS and YFSETQ.

The V gene is TRBV6-5, the J gene TRBJ2-3; 7 bases fit TRBD1. The length of the CDR3 is 11 residues. Germline V gene lookup returns CDR1 MNHEY and CDR2 SVGAGI. The V gene end was trimmed by 11 bases and the J gene end by 14 bases; junction bases not matched to a gene: 13. The CDR3 region has the DNA TGTGCCTCTCGACAGGGTCCTGCTACGTATTTT. It translates to CASRQGPATYF.

The rearrangement joins TRBV2 to TRBJ2-3, with D possibly matching TRBD1 (5 bases). The germline V gene has CDR1 SNHLY and CDR2 FYNNEI. This CDR3 is 14 amino acids long. V was cut by 3 bases and J by 4 bases, with 11 bases left in between. The CDR3 here is CASSEGRAPDTQYF. CDR3 bases: TGTGCCAGCAGTGAGGGCAGGGCTCCAGATACGCAGTATTTT.

This clone was detected a few times. The chain couples TRBV27 to TRBJ2-7, with 9 bases aligning to TRBD2. Germline loops: CDR1 MNHEY, CDR2 SMNVEV (reference sequence). The length of the CDR3 is 16 residues. V was clipped by 6 bases and J by 4 bases; unmatched bases: 13. The CDR3 region is CASRVLAGVSSYEQYF. Here the CDR3 DNA reads TGTGCCAGCAGGGTCTTAGCGGGAGTATCTAGTTACGAGCAGTACTTC.

V gene TRBV3-1 (or the pseudogene TRBV3-2) combines with J gene TRBJ2-1, with D tentatively TRBD2 (8 bases). The CDR3 consists of 19 residues. Germline V gene sequence: CDR1 LGHDT, CDR2 YNNKEL (reference sequence). V gave up 4 bases and J gave up 4 bases, with 26 bases separating them. CDR3 loop: CASSPRGGKSGSGYNEQFF. CDR3 coding DNA: TGTGCCAGCAGCCCCAGGGGGGGGAAGAGCGGGAGCGGGTACAATGAGCAGTTCTTC.

This clone came up once. The CDR3 DNA follows: TGTGCCAGCAGCTTAGGGTTGCGGGGCACAGATACGCAGTATTTT. This gives the protein CASSLGLRGTDTQYF. The gene calls are TRBV7-2 and TRBJ2-3; a possible D gene is TRBD2 (5 bases). This CDR3 comprises 15 residues. In germline, CDR1 is SGHTA, CDR2 FQGNSA. Trimming left V 1 base short and J 1 base short, with 9 bases between.

This clone has a single count. V is TRBV7-9 and J is TRBJ2-7; the match to TRBD2 covers 11 bases. The CDR3 totals 15 residues. With 4 bases clipped from V and 9 bases from J, the junction kept 11 bases outside the gene matches. Germline V CDR1 and CDR2: SEHNR, FQNEAQ (reference sequence). The CDR3: CASSSLVTSGEGQYF. The CDR3 coding sequence is TGTGCCAGCAGCTCCCTTGTGACTAGCGGGGAGGGGCAGTACTTC.

V usage is TRBV5-1 and J usage is TRBJ2-7; D might be TRBD1 (5 bases). The V gene lost 3 bases and the J gene lost 0 bases, with 10 bases spanning the gap. The CDR3 length is 14 residues. Germline CDR1 is SGHRS and CDR2 is YFSETQ. CDR3 loop: CASSSDRHSYEQYF. In DNA form, the CDR3 reads TGCGCCAGCAGCTCCGACAGACACTCCTACGAGCAGTACTTC.

The chain uses TRBV19 and TRBJ1-4; D is undetermined. The V and J ends lost 5 bases and 3 bases respectively, with 16 bases between them. The germline V gene has CDR1 LNHDA and CDR2 SQIVND (reference sequence). The length of the CDR3 is 16 residues. This CDR3 is CASSLPGSPSNEKLFF. In DNA form, the CDR3 reads TGTGCCAGTAGTCTGCCCGGGAGTCCTTCTAATGAAAAACTGTTTTTT. The full variable domain, with the rest looked up from reference TRBV19 and TRBJ1-4, is DGGITQSPKYLFRKEGQNVTLSCEQNLNHDAMYWYRQDPGQGLRLIYYSQIVNDFQKGDIAEGYSVSREKKESFPLTVTSAQKNPTAFYLCASSLPGSPSNEKLFFGSGTQLSVL.

This rearrangement joins TRBV7-2 to TRBJ2-3, with 10 bases that match TRBD2. CDR3 length equals 15 residues. CDR1 and CDR2 (germline): SGHTA, FQGNSA. Trimming cost V 4 bases and J 3 bases; bases outside gene matches: 4. Here the CDR3 reads CASSSPGLATDTQYF. The CDR3 region has the DNA TGTGCCAGCAGCTCCCCGGGACTAGCGACAGATACGCAGTATTTT.

This rearrangement joins TRBV5-4 to TRBJ1-3; no firm D call. The CDR3 is 15 amino acids. The germline V and J ends were trimmed by 0 bases and 2 bases, with 9 bases remaining between them. Germline-derived CDR1 and CDR2 are SGHNT and YYREEE (reference sequence). The CDR3, as DNA: TGTGCCAGCAGCTTGGGGGGAGCTGCTGGAAACACCATATATTTT. Translating it yields CASSLGGAAGNTIYF.

CDR3 nucleotide sequence: TGCGCCAGCAGCCATCCTAGCGGGAGGGGCACCGGGGAGCTGTTTTTT. It encodes CASSHPSGRGTGELFF. The chain couples TRBV4-1 to TRBJ2-2, with 12 bases lining up with TRBD2. The trim removed 3 bases at V and 4 bases at J, leaving 3 bases unmatched. Germline CDR1 reads MGHRA; CDR2 reads YSYEKL. CDR3 length: 16 residues.

Here the CDR3 reads CATAGTGDPADTQYF. In nucleotides, the CDR3 is TGTGCCACAGCCGGGACAGGGGATCCTGCGGATACGCAGTATTTT. The gene calls are TRBV7-9 and TRBJ2-3; 10 bases fit TRBD1. There are 15 residues in the CDR3. CDR1 and CDR2 from the germline V gene are SEHNR and FQNEAQ (reference sequence). J gave up 6 bases and V 10 bases, and 13 bases lay outside the gene matches.

The chain has TRBV18 and TRBJ2-5, with TRBD1 matching over 8 bases. With V trimmed by 6 bases and J by 5 bases, 2 bases remained unmatched. CDR1 KGHSH and CDR2 LQKENI come from the germline V gene. This CDR3 spans 12 amino acids. This CDR3 is CASSRDRETQYF. The CDR3 coding sequence is TGTGCCAGCTCCCGGGACAGGGAGACCCAGTACTTC.

This rearrangement joins TRBV25-1 to TRBJ1-3; a possible D gene is TRBD1 (6 bases). Trimming removed 1 base from V and 0 bases from J, with 16 bases in between. Germline-derived CDR1 and CDR2 are MGHDK and SYGVNS. The CDR3 totals 18 residues. CDR3 DNA sequence: TGTGCCAGCAGTGAATCCGGGACACCCATATTCTCTGGAAACACCATATATTTT. It yields the protein CASSESGTPIFSGNTIYF.

J is TRBJ1-4 and V is TRBV7-9; tentative D call: TRBD1 (5 bases). The germline V and J ends were trimmed by 0 bases and 2 bases, with 16 bases remaining between them. Looked up from germline, CDR1 is SEHNR and CDR2 is FQNEAQ (reference sequence). The CDR3 totals 18 residues. The CDR3 reads CASSLAGRVGFTNEKLFF. The DNA for the CDR3 is TGTGCCAGCAGCTTAGCGGGCAGGGTCGGTTTCACTAATGAAAAACTGTTTTTT.

The chain recombines TRBV11-3 with TRBJ1-1, with D uncertain. This CDR3 is built from 13 residues. V lost 0 bases and J lost 3, with 5 bases in between. Germline V lookup: CDR1 SGHNT, CDR2 YENEEA. The CDR3 DNA reads as TGTGCCAGCAGCTTAGAGAGCCACACTGAAGCTTTCTTT. This gives the protein CASSLESHTEAFF.

This clone was seen only once. J is TRBJ2-6 and V is TRBV5-5; a weak D match, TRBD1 (6 bases). The CDR3 has 15 residues. V dropped 0 bases and J dropped 2 bases, with 6 bases sitting between them. CDR1 is SGHKS, CDR2 YYEKEE, per germline (reference sequence). CDR3 in DNA: TGTGCCAGCAGCTTGGAGGGGGCTGGGGCCAACGTCCTGACTTTC. Translating it yields CASSLEGAGANVLTF.

CDR3 in amino acids: CASSFAGGNIQYF. The CDR3 region has the DNA TGTGCCAGCAGCTTTGCGGGGGGCAACATTCAGTACTTC. V gene TRBV7-8 combines with J gene TRBJ2-4; TRBD2 agrees at 8 bases. Germline V gene sequence: CDR1 SGHVS, CDR2 FQNEAQ. The CDR3 is made up of 13 amino acids. With V trimmed by 3 bases and J by 7 bases, 2 bases remained unmatched.

The CDR3 coding sequence is TGTGCCAGCAGCTTTCGCGCGGGAGCTTCCACCGGGGAGCTGTTTTTT. Protein sequence: CASSFRAGASTGELFF. V usage is TRBV5-4 and J usage is TRBJ2-2; 7 nucleotides agree with TRBD2. Germline CDR1 is SGHNT and CDR2 is YYREEE (reference sequence). The CDR3 has 16 amino acids. V lost 2 bases to trimming and J lost 4 bases; unmatched junction nucleotides: 8.

The chain has TRBV6-5 and TRBJ2-7; 9 bases fit TRBD2. Germline V CDR1 and CDR2: MNHEY, SVGAGI. This CDR3 contains 16 residues. V was pared by 6 bases and J by 5 bases, with 14 bases of the junction left unmatched. CDR3 DNA: TGTGCCAGCAGCTACCTTCGGGCGGGAGGGCACAACGAGCAGTACTTC. Translation: CASSYLRAGGHNEQYF.

As DNA, the CDR3 is TGTGCCAGCAGTTTCGGCCTTTCAGGCGAGCAGTTCTTC. Amino acids: CASSFGLSGEQFF. The genes are TRBV27 and TRBJ2-1; D is unclear. The CDR3 has 13 residues. Per the germline V gene, CDR1 is MNHEY and CDR2 is SMNVEV (reference sequence). V lost 3 bases and J 10 bases, leaving 13 bases between the germline ends.

The V call is TRBV2, the J call TRBJ2-7; 7 nucleotides match TRBD1. The CDR3 runs to 14 residues. The germline V gene encodes CDR1 SNHLY and CDR2 FYNNEI. V dropped 8 bases and J dropped 3; count of bases not matched to a gene: 10. The CDR3 region has the DNA TGTGCCAGCGGTTCAGGGACAGTGAACTACGAGCAGTACTTC. Translation gives CASGSGTVNYEQYF.

This clone was detected only a few times. V and J are TRBV10-1 and TRBJ2-7; 8 bases are shared with TRBD1. The V and J ends lost 4 bases and 2 bases, in that order; junction bases with no gene match: 4. The germline CDR1 and CDR2 sequences are WNHNN and SYGVQD (reference sequence). This CDR3 spans 14 amino acids. This CDR3 reads CASSVGTGPYEQYF. In DNA form, the CDR3 reads TGCGCCAGCAGTGTAGGGACAGGTCCCTACGAGCAGTACTTC.

The chain employs TRBV5-6 and TRBJ2-7; 8 bases are shared with TRBD1. The V gene end was trimmed by 1 base and the J gene end by 1 base; junction bases not matched to a gene: 16. The CDR3 sequence is 19 residues long. The germline gives CDR1 SGHDT, CDR2 YYEEEE. For the CDR3, the DNA is TGTGCCAGCAGCTTGCTGTGGACAGGGTTTCCCCTTAATTCCTACGAGCAGTACTTC. Amino acid sequence: CASSLLWTGFPLNSYEQYF.

This sequence joins TRBV7-2 and TRBJ2-3; 11 bases are shared with TRBD2. V lost 2 bases to trimming and J lost 1 base; unmatched junction nucleotides: 8. The V gene's germline CDR1 is SGHTA and CDR2 FQGNSA. The length of the CDR3 is 18 residues. The CDR3 reads CASSLRPTSGTRTDTQYF. The CDR3 DNA reads TGTGCCAGCAGCTTAAGACCGACTAGCGGGACCCGCACAGATACGCAGTATTTT.